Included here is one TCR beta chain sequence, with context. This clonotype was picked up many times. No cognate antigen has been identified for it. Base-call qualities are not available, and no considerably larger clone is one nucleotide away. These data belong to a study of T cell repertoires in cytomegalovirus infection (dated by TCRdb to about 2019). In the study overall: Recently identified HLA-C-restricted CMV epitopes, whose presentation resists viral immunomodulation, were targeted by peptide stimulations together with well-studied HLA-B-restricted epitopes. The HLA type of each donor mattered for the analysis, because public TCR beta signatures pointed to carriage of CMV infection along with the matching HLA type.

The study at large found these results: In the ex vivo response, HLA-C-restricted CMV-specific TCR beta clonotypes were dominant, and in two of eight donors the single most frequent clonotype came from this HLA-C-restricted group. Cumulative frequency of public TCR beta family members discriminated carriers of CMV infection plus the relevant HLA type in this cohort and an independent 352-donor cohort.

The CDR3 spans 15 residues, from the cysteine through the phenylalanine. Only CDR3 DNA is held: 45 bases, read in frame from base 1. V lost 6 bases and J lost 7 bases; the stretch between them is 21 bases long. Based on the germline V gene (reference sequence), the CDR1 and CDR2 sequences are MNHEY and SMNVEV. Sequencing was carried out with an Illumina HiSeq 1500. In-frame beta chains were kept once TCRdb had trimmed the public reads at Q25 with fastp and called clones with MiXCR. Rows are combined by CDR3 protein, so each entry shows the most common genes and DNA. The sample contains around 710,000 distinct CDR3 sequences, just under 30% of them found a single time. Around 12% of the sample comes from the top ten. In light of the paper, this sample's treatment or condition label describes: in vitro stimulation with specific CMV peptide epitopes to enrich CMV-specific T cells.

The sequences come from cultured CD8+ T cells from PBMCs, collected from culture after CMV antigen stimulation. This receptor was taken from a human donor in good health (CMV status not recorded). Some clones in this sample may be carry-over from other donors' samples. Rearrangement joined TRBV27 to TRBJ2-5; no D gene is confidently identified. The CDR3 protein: CASRQNPATLRTQYF. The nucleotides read TGTGCCAGCAGACAAAACCCTGCGACATTGAGGACCCAGTACTTC.